Shown below are 6 T cell receptor beta chains from a single sample sequenced in a study of beta chain features in type 1 diabetes. Study observations and caveats: TCRB CDR3s were moderately but significantly shorter in Type 1 diabetes patients in all four CD4+ subsets.

Which antigens these TCRs recognize remains unknown. Reverse transcribing all isolated RNA meant expressed TCRB transcripts were sequenced. Data came from immunoSEQ multiplex PCR; TCRdb stores just in-frame clones and leaves some out. Among approximately 130,000 clones listed, approximately 15% were seen once. Sequencing was carried out using central memory CD4+ T cells from blood. The receptors derive from a man between 18 and 35 years old with type 1 diabetes.

The chain is built from TRBV6-5 and TRBJ1-2, with TRBD1 matching over 9 bases. Germline CDR1 reads MNHEY; CDR2 reads SVGAGI. The CDR3 has 15 amino acids. With V trimmed by 3 bases and J by 4 bases, 6 bases remained unmatched. This chain's CDR3 is CASSYKGQGVYGYTF. The CDR3 DNA reads as TGTGCCAGCAGTTATAAGGGACAGGGCGTCTATGGCTACACCTTC.

This clone was recorded a few times. The rearrangement uses TRBV30 and TRBJ2-1; D may match TRBD1 or TRBD2 (5 bases each). The CDR3 contains 16 residues. Trimming removed 3 bases at V and 0 bases at J, with 15 bases between. The V gene's germline CDR1 is GTSNPN and CDR2 SVGIG (reference sequence). DNA of the CDR3: TGTGCCTGGAGGCCGTCCGGGGCGATCTCCTACAATGAGCAGTTCTTC. Translation gives CAWRPSGAISYNEQFF.

Only a few counts were recorded for this clone. V usage is TRBV21-1 and J usage is TRBJ1-4; the D call of TRBD1 is as the table states it, not checked on the DNA. TRBV21-1 is listed as a pseudogene. This CDR3 comprises 18 residues. Here the CDR3 reads CASSSESGHLETNEKLFF. The DNA for the CDR3 is TGTGCCAGCAGCTCCGAATCGGGACACCTGGAGACTAATGAAAAACTGTTTTTT.

The V and J genes are TRBV7-8 and TRBJ2-1; no firm D call. Germline V gene data show CDR1 as SGHVS and CDR2 as FQNEAQ. Trimming took off 3 bases at V and 4 bases at J, with 10 bases between the two ends. The CDR3 extends over 14 amino acids. CDR3 region: CASSLTAYYNEQFF. Here the CDR3 DNA reads TGTGCCAGCAGCTTGACGGCCTATTACAATGAGCAGTTCTTC.

The chain recombines TRBV9 with TRBJ1-6; D is uncertain. Germline CDR1 is SGDLS and CDR2 is YYNGEE. Trimming took off 2 bases at V and 7 bases at J, with 16 bases between the two ends. This CDR3 spans 16 amino acids. CDR3 residues: CASSVNPRTGNSPLHF. As DNA, the CDR3 is TGTGCCAGCAGCGTTAACCCCCGGACGGGAAATTCACCCCTCCACTTT.

This clone was detected only a few times. The rearrangement uses TRBV7-9 and TRBJ2-1; the match to TRBD1 covers 8 bases. With V trimmed by 5 bases and J by 5 bases, 5 bases remained unmatched. The CDR3 contains 14 residues. The germline gives CDR1 SEHNR, CDR2 FQNEAQ (reference sequence). The CDR3 loop is CASSIRQGNNEQFF. CDR3 nucleotides: TGTGCCAGCAGCATAAGACAGGGGAACAATGAGCAGTTCTTC. Variable domain in full (rest from reference TRBV7-9 and TRBJ2-1): DTGVSQNPRHKITKRGQNVTFRCDPISEHNRLYWYRQTLGQGPEFLTYFQNEAQLEKSRLLSDRFSAERPKGSFSTLEIQRTEQGDSAMYLCASSIRQGNNEQFFGPGTRLTVL.